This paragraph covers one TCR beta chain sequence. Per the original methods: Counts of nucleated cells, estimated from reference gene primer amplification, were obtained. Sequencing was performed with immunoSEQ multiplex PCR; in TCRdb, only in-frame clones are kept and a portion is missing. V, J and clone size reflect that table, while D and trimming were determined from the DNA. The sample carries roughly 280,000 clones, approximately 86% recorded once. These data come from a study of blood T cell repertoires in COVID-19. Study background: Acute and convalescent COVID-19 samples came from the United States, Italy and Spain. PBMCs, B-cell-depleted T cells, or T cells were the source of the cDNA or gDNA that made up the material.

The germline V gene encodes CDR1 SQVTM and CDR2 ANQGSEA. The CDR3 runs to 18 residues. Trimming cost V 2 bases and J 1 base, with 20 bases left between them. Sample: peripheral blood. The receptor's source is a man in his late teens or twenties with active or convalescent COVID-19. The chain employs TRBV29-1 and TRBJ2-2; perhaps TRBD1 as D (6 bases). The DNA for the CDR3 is TGCAGCGTTGAATACAGGGTTTGGCGCTCCCGGAACACCGGGGAGCTGTTTTTT. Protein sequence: CSVEYRVWRSRNTGELFF.